This T cell receptor (beta chain) was captured by sequencing in a study of T cell repertoires in cytomegalovirus infection (dated by TCRdb to the late 2010s). A note on the overall study: Recently identified HLA-C-restricted CMV epitopes, whose presentation resists viral immunomodulation, were targeted by peptide stimulations together with well-studied HLA-B-restricted epitopes. Because public TCR beta signatures pointed to carriage of CMV infection together with the matching HLA type, the HLA type of each donor mattered for the analysis.

Interpreted using the paper, the treatment or condition label stands for: in vitro stimulation with specific CMV peptide epitopes to enrich CMV-specific T cells. The sequencing machine was an Illumina HiSeq 1500. TCRdb reworked the public reads: Q25 trimming with fastp, MiXCR clone assembly, productive beta chains retained. Rows are combined by CDR3 protein, so each entry shows the most common genes and DNA. In all, the sample holds around 770,000 distinct CDR3 sequences, and roughly 29% of those were seen once. The ten largest clones represent about an eighth of the sample. CDR1 and CDR2 were assigned from the germline V gene as LGHNA and YSLEER. V is clipped by 0 bases and J by 4 bases, and the sequence between their germline boundaries is 18 bases long. Counted from cysteine to phenylalanine, this CDR3 has 18 amino acids. Only CDR3 DNA remains: 54 bases, in frame from the first base. The paper as a whole reports these results and caveats: The ex vivo response was dominated by HLA-C-restricted CMV-specific TCR beta clonotypes, which also provided the single most frequent clonotype in two of eight donors. In both this cohort and an independent cohort of 350 or so donors, the cumulative frequency of public TCR beta family members distinguished carriers of CMV infection plus the relevant HLA type.

Worth noting for this clonotype: Its antigen specificity is not known. Base-call qualities are not available, and no considerably larger clone is one nucleotide away.

The source is a human donor in good health (CMV status not recorded). Some clones in this sample may be carry-over from other donors' samples. The chain is encoded by TRBV4-3 joined to TRBJ2-2; D gene: possibly TRBD2, on 5 matching bases. Here the sequenced sample was cultured CD8+ T cells from PBMCs, taken from culture after CMV antigen stimulation. In nucleotides, the sequence is TGCGCCAGCAGCCAAGATTCTTGGGTCAGCGAGGGCACCGGGGAGCTGTTTTTT. The resulting protein is CASSQDSWVSEGTGELFF.